This is a list of T cell receptor beta chains from one sample in a study of T cell responses to AZD1222 COVID-19 vaccine. Profiling relied on immunoSEQ multiplex PCR, and the TCRdb table lists in-frame clones only, not all of them. The sample contains around 150,000 clones, 80% to 95% of which appear only once. The source material was peripheral blood, sampled 28 days after the second AZD1222 dose. The receptor set was obtained from an adult who received the AZD1222 COVID-19 vaccine. Both conserved end residues are part of each CDR3. Fields, in order: CDR3 DNA, CDR3 protein, J gene, D gene, V gene, clone size. The D gene is left open where the match is weak. Clone sizes are given selectively: once, few, many, or a class where the clone is expanded.

CDR3 DNA: TGTGCCAGCAAGGAAGGGGGAGTGGGTAATTCACCCCTCCACTTT
CDR3 protein: CASKEGGVGNSPLHF
J gene: TRBJ1-6
D gene: -
V gene: TRBV2
clone size: once

CDR3 DNA: TGTGCCAGTAGGGAACAGGGATTGTACAATGAGCAGTTCTTC
CDR3 protein: CASREQGLYNEQFF
J gene: TRBJ2-1
D gene: -
V gene: TRBV19
clone size: few

CDR3 DNA: TGTGCCAGCTCACCGACTCGGGTAGGCTACGAGCAGTACTTC
CDR3 protein: CASSPTRVGYEQYF
J gene: TRBJ2-7
D gene: -
V gene: TRBV18
clone size: -

CDR3 DNA: TGTGCCAGCAGCCCAAGAAAAAAGCAAACCGGGGAGCTGTTTTTT
CDR3 protein: CASSPRKKQTGELFF
J gene: TRBJ2-2
D gene: -
V gene: TRBV28
clone size: -

CDR3 DNA: TGTGCCAGCAGTGACTCGACAGCCCCCAGTGGCTATGGCTACACCTTC
CDR3 protein: CASSDSTAPSGYGYTF
J gene: TRBJ1-2
D gene: -
V gene: TRBV6-4
clone size: -

CDR3 DNA: TGCGCCAGCAGTGAGTCGGGTGGACCTTTGGAGCAGTACTTC
CDR3 protein: CASSESGGPLEQYF
J gene: TRBJ2-7
D gene: -
V gene: TRBV10-1
clone size: -

CDR3 DNA: TGCAGCGTTGGGCCGACCCTAGCAGATACGCAGTATTTT
CDR3 protein: CSVGPTLADTQYF
J gene: TRBJ2-3
D gene: -
V gene: TRBV29-1
clone size: -

CDR3 DNA: TGTGCCAGCAGTGAATCTCCAGGGGCTTCACCCCTCCACTTT
CDR3 protein: CASSESPGASPLHF
J gene: TRBJ1-6
D gene: -
V gene: TRBV25-1
clone size: -

CDR3 DNA: TGCAGCGTTGAAGGCAGGGTCTCGGAGACCCAGTACTTC
CDR3 protein: CSVEGRVSETQYF
J gene: TRBJ2-5
D gene: -
V gene: TRBV29-1
clone size: -

CDR3 DNA: TGTGCCAGCAGCTTGGGACAGGTGCCGAGGAGGTTCTATGGCTACACCTTC
CDR3 protein: CASSLGQVPRRFYGYTF
J gene: TRBJ1-2
D gene: -
V gene: TRBV5-8
clone size: -

CDR3 DNA: TGTGCCAGCAGCGTAGCCCCCCCTAGCGGGATAAGGGAGTATGAGCAGTTCTTC
CDR3 protein: CASSVAPPSGIREYEQFF
J gene: TRBJ2-1
D gene: TRBD2
V gene: TRBV9
clone size: -

CDR3 DNA: TGTGCCACCAGCAGAGATATCGGAGGACTCACCGGGGAGCTGTTTTTT
CDR3 protein: CATSRDIGGLTGELFF
J gene: TRBJ2-2
D gene: -
V gene: TRBV15
clone size: once

CDR3 DNA: TGTGCCAGCAGCCCGGCGACAGGGCTGGCAACTAATGAAAAACTGTTTTTT
CDR3 protein: CASSPATGLATNEKLFF
J gene: TRBJ1-4
D gene: TRBD1
V gene: TRBV3-1/TRBV3-2
clone size: -

CDR3 DNA: TGTGCCTGGAGTGTCCTAGCGGGAGGAAGGGGGCAGTACTTC
CDR3 protein: CAWSVLAGGRGQYF
J gene: TRBJ2-7
D gene: TRBD2
V gene: TRBV30
clone size: -

CDR3 DNA: TGCGCCAGCAGCCGCGACAGGCAAAGCACAGATACGCAGTATTTT
CDR3 protein: CASSRDRQSTDTQYF
J gene: TRBJ2-3
D gene: -
V gene: TRBV5-1
clone size: -

CDR3 DNA: TGTGCCAGCAGTTCCAACTCCTACGAGCAGTACTTC
CDR3 protein: CASSSNSYEQYF
J gene: TRBJ2-7
D gene: -
V gene: TRBV27
clone size: -

CDR3 DNA: TGCGCCAGCAGACCGACTAGCGGGAGGGAACATGAGCAGTTCTTC
CDR3 protein: CASRPTSGREHEQFF
J gene: TRBJ2-1
D gene: TRBD2
V gene: TRBV5-1
clone size: -

CDR3 DNA: TGTGCCAGCAGCTCCGGAAACACAGATACGCAGTATTTT
CDR3 protein: CASSSGNTDTQYF
J gene: TRBJ2-3
D gene: -
V gene: TRBV7-6
clone size: once